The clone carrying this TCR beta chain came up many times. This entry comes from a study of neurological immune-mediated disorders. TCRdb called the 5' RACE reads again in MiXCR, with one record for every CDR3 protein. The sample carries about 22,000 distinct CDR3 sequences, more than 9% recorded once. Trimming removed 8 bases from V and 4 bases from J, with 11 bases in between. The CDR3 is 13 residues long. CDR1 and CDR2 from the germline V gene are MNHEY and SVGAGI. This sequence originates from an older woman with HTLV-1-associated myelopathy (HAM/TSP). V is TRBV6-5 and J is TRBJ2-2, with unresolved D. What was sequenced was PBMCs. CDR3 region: CASSTNPTGELFF. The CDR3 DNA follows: TGTGCCAGCTCAACCAATCCCACCGGGGAGCTGTTTTTT.